A selection of T cell receptor beta chains follows, all from one sample in a study of CD8 T cells in ankylosing spondylitis. TCRdb re-derived calls from the 5' RACE reads in MiXCR, one entry per CDR3 protein. Found here are about 140,000 distinct CDR3 sequences, 6% to 8% of them singletons; the top ten hold around 11%. The specimen was blood, either unsorted or a sorted T cell fraction (not recorded which). The receptors stem from a female donor with ankylosing spondylitis or in good health (not recorded which). CDR3s include the opening cysteine and the closing phenylalanine or tryptophan. The D gene is left open where the match is weak. Clone size is stated in some rows and not others, as once, few, many or a class when expanded.

NA	many	TRBV4-3	TRBJ1-2	CASSQGLLSGRNGYTF	TGCGCCAGCAGCCAAGGTCTGCTTTCAGGGAGGAATGGCTACACCTTC
NA	NA	TRBV21-1	TRBJ2-7	CASSAPDRGSYEQYF	TGTGCCAGCAGCGCGCCAGACAGGGGGTCCTACGAGCAGTACTTC
NA	many	TRBV9	TRBJ2-4	CASSVGRTRKNIQYF	TGTGCCAGCAGCGTGGGGAGGACACGGAAAAACATTCAGTACTTC
TRBD2	many	TRBV4-2	TRBJ2-5	CASLRVAGTSGGVQETQYF	TGTGCCAGCCTGAGAGTAGCCGGGACTAGCGGGGGTGTACAGGAGACCCAGTACTTC
NA	many	TRBV27	TRBJ1-1	CASSWAGGTTEAFF	TGTGCCAGCAGTTGGGCTGGGGGGACCACTGAAGCTTTCTTT
TRBD1	many	TRBV24-1	TRBJ2-1	CASTGEYNEQFF	TGTGCCAGCACAGGGGAGTACAATGAGCAGTTCTTC
NA	NA	TRBV7-5	TRBJ1-5	CILGGHTHDALCSNQPQHF	TGTATCTTGGGGGGCCACACTCATGATGCACTGTGTAGCAATCAGCCCCAGCATTTT
TRBD1	many	TRBV6-1	TRBJ2-3	CASSPTTGTGGREYF	TGTGCCAGCAGCCCGACCACCGGGACAGGGGGCCGGGAGTATTTT
TRBD2	few	TRBV5-6	TRBJ2-1	CASSMGGRAYNEQFF	TGTGCCAGCAGCATGGGGGGGAGGGCCTACAATGAGCAGTTCTTC
NA	many	TRBV6-2/TRBV6-3	TRBJ1-1	CASSYSRGESDTEAFF	TGTGCCAGCAGTTACTCGAGAGGGGAGTCAGACACTGAAGCTTTCTTT
NA	many	TRBV7-2	TRBJ1-4	CASSLALAGTNEKLFF	TGTGCCAGCAGCTTAGCGTTAGCAGGGACTAATGAAAAACTGTTTTTT
NA	NA	TRBV12-3/TRBV12-4	TRBJ2-1	CAGRPPSVPYNEQFF	TGTGCCGGCAGGCCGCCTAGCGTGCCCTACAATGAACAGTTCTTC
TRBD1	many	TRBV10-3	TRBJ1-2	CAIRGQANYGYTF	TGTGCCATCAGAGGACAGGCTAACTATGGCTACACCTTC
NA	NA	TRBV7-2	TRBJ1-4	CATSFDSSATNEKLFF	TGTGCCACCAGCTTCGACAGTTCAGCAACTAATGAAAAACTGTTTTTT
NA	NA	TRBV7-2	TRBJ1-2	CASSLGLEGYGYTF	TGTGCCAGCAGCTTAGGACTTGAGGGGTATGGCTACACCTTC
NA	many	TRBV13	TRBJ1-3	CASSLVGNTIYF	TGTGCCAGCAGCTTAGTGGGGAACACCATATATTTT
NA	many	TRBV6-1	TRBJ1-1	CASSPRQGGTEAFF	TGTGCCAGCAGTCCCCGGCAGGGAGGGACTGAAGCTTTCTTT
NA	many	TRBV6-1	TRBJ1-1	CASRPGTGNTEAFF	TGTGCCAGCAGGCCTGGGACGGGGAACACTGAAGCTTTCTTT
NA	many	TRBV6-6	TRBJ1-5	CASSNPEPQHF	TGCGCCAGCAGTAACCCAGAGCCCCAGCATTTT
NA	NA	TRBV11-2	TRBJ2-1	CASSPGRSPYNEQFF	TGTGCCAGCAGTCCCGGACGTTCTCCCTACAATGAGCAGTTCTTC
TRBD2	many	TRBV5-1	TRBJ2-7	CASSPRGLAGTSYEQYF	TGCGCCAGCAGCCCCCGGGGACTAGCGGGGACCTCCTACGAGCAGTACTTC
NA	few	TRBV2	TRBJ2-3	CASARTDSTDTQYF	TGTGCCAGCGCCAGGACTGATAGCACAGATACGCAGTATTTT
NA	many	TRBV6-1	TRBJ2-3	CASSPTGSTDTQYF	TGTGCCAGCAGCCCTACAGGTAGCACAGATACGCAGTATTTT
NA	few	TRBV7-9	TRBJ1-6	CASSLTGSGNSPLHF	TGTGCCAGCAGCCTAACAGGGTCTGGTAATTCACCCCTCCACTTT
NA	NA	TRBV16	TRBJ1-3	CASSQLLGGFRNTIYF	TGTGCCAGCAGCCAATTATTGGGAGGATTTCGAAACACCATATATTTT
NA	few	TRBV5-1	TRBJ2-1	CASSTGGANNEQFF	TGCGCCAGCAGCACAGGGGGGGCCAACAATGAGCAGTTCTTC
TRBD1	few	TRBV28	TRBJ2-7	CASSAGTGTREQYF	TGTGCCAGCAGTGCCGGGACAGGGACTCGGGAGCAGTACTTC
TRBD1	NA	TRBV7-6	TRBJ2-7	CASSLARDRSYQQYF	TGTGCCAGCAGCTTAGCTCGGGACAGATCATACCAGCAGTACTTC
NA	many	TRBV2	TRBJ2-6	CASFRRGAGANVLTF	TGTGCCAGCTTCCGCAGGGGCGCTGGGGCCAACGTCCTGACTTTC
NA	many	TRBV15	TRBJ2-1	CATSRDQHSLNEQFF	TGTGCCACCAGCAGAGATCAGCACAGTCTCAATGAGCAGTTCTTC
NA	many	TRBV20-1	TRBJ2-4	CSARDGGSKNIQYF	TGCAGTGCTAGAGACGGGGGCTCGAAAAACATTCAGTACTTC
TRBD1	NA	TRBV7-6	TRBJ1-4	CASSLDSAGGSGKLFF	TGTGCCAGCAGCTTAGACTCGGCAGGGGGCTCAGGAAAACTGTTTTTT
NA	NA	TRBV5-1	TRBJ2-3	CASSFHRADTHMQYF	TGCGCCAGTAGCTTCCACAGGGCAGACACGCATATGCAGTATTTT
NA	many	TRBV7-2	TRBJ2-1	CASSFVRHREQFF	TGTGCCAGCAGCTTTGTGAGGCATCGAGAGCAGTTCTTC
TRBD1	many	TRBV20-1	TRBJ1-2	CSAADHRGNYGYTF	TGCAGTGCTGCCGACCACAGGGGGAACTATGGCTACACCTTC
TRBD2	many	TRBV5-5	TRBJ2-2	CASSPGGGLNTGELFF	TGTGCCAGCAGCCCTGGCGGGGGACTGAACACCGGGGAGCTGTTTTTT
NA	few	TRBV5-6	TRBJ1-5	CASGRGLHSNQPQHF	TGTGCCAGCGGGCGAGGGCTGCATAGCAATCAGCCCCAGCATTTT
NA	many	TRBV12-3/TRBV12-4	TRBJ2-1	CASSLSPGVCVF	TGTGCCAGCAGTTTGAGTCCCGGTGTATGCGTCTTC
NA	many	TRBV10-3	TRBJ2-5	CAMGSTGGSQETQYF	TGTGCCATGGGATCGACCGGAGGGTCGCAAGAGACCCAGTACTTC
TRBD2	many	TRBV20-1	TRBJ2-3	CSAHPGGEYTDTQYF	TGCAGTGCTCACCCCGGGGGGGAATACACAGATACGCAGTATTTT
NA	many	TRBV29-1	TRBJ2-7	CSVLQGSGAYEQYF	TGCAGCGTTCTTCAGGGATCTGGGGCCTACGAGCAGTACTTC
TRBD1	many	TRBV2	TRBJ1-1	CASILTGGRSEAFF	TGTGCCAGCATCTTAACAGGGGGCAGGTCTGAAGCTTTCTTT
NA	many	TRBV14	TRBJ2-3	CASSLREPLTDTQYF	TGTGCCAGCAGCCTGAGGGAACCCCTCACAGATACGCAGTATTTT
NA	NA	TRBV3-1	TRBJ2-4	CASSSSDGVTQYF	TGTGCCAGCAGCTCAAGCGATGGGGTTACTCAGTACTTC
TRBD1	many	TRBV12-3/TRBV12-4	TRBJ1-1	CASRKTGKVTEAFF	TGTGCCAGCAGGAAGACAGGGAAGGTCACTGAAGCTTTCTTT
NA	many	TRBV7-9	TRBJ2-3	CASSFLESDTQYF	TGTGCCAGCAGCTTCCTAGAATCAGATACGCAGTATTTT
TRBD1	many	TRBV5-1	TRBJ1-2	CASRRQGRGLVDYGYTF	TGCGCCAGCAGAAGACAGGGTCGTGGTTTAGTTGACTATGGCTACACCTTC
NA	many	TRBV20-1	TRBJ1-1	CSARPTGLNTEAFF	TGCAGTGCTAGACCGACCGGGTTGAACACTGAAGCTTTCTTT
NA	many	TRBV3-1	TRBJ1-6	CASSQDLSTGSPLHF	TGTGCCAGCAGCCAAGATCTTAGTACCGGTTCACCCCTCCACTTT
NA	many	TRBV5-1	TRBJ2-5	CASSLEFRETQYF	TGCGCCAGCAGCTTGGAATTCCGAGAGACCCAGTACTTC
NA	many	TRBV29-1	TRBJ1-1	CSVYRDAEAFF	TGCAGCGTTTACAGAGACGCTGAAGCTTTCTTT
NA	many	TRBV20-1	TRBJ2-3	CSASWGEQSTDTQYF	TGCAGTGCTAGTTGGGGGGAGCAGAGCACAGATACGCAGTATTTT
NA	NA	TRBV5-1	TRBJ1-1	CASSPFRLGEHTEAFF	TGCGCCAGCAGTCCCTTTCGACTCGGTGAGCACACTGAAGCTTTCTTT
NA	many	TRBV12-3/TRBV12-4	TRBJ1-5	CASSSQGRNQPQHF	TGTGCCAGCAGTTCCCAGGGTCGGAATCAGCCCCAGCATTTT
TRBD1	many	TRBV20-1	TRBJ2-3	CSAATGTGVTDTQYF	TGCAGTGCGGCAACCGGGACAGGGGTTACAGATACGCAGTATTTT
NA	many	TRBV5-1	TRBJ2-1	CASSNGGYNEQFF	TGCGCCAGCAGCAATGGAGGGTACAATGAGCAGTTCTTC
NA	many	TRBV6-6	TRBJ2-2	CASSSPSAGELFF	TGTGCCAGCAGTTCCCCCAGCGCCGGGGAGCTGTTTTTT